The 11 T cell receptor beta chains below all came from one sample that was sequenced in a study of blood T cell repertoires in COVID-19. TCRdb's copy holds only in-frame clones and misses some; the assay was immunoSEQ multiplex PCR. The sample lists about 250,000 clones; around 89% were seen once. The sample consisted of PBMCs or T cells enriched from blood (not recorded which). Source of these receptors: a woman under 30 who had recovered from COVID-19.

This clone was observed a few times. The CDR3 DNA reads TGTGCCAGCAGTGAACCCCCGGCGGGAGGCTATGGCTACACCTTC. This translates into CASSEPPAGGYGYTF. The rearrangement joins TRBV6-1 to TRBJ1-2; D ambiguous. The CDR3 consists of 15 residues. The V gene's germline CDR1 is MNHNS and CDR2 SASEGT. V shed 2 bases and J shed 4 bases, with 14 bases lying between them.

The CDR3 loop is CATTTRTDGYTF. The CDR3 DNA reads as TGTGCCACCACCACCCGGACAGATGGCTACACCTTC. The rearrangement joins TRBV6-5 to TRBJ1-2; D perhaps matches TRBD1 (6 bases). V was clipped by 10 bases and J by 6 bases, with 15 bases between them. The CDR3 is 12 residues long. Per germline, CDR1 MNHEY and CDR2 SVGAGI.

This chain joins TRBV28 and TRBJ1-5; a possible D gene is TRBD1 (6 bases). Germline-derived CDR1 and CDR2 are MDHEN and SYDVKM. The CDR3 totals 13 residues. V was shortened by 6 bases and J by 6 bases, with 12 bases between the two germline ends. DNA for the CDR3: TGTGCCAGCAGCCCAGGGGTGAGTCAGCCCCAGCATTTT. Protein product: CASSPGVSQPQHF.

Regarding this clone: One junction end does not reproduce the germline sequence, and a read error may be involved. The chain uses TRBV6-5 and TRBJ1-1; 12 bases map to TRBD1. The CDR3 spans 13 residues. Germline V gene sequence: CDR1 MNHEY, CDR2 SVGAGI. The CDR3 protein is CASSYQGQGAPLF. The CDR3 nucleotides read TGTGCCAGCAGTTACCAGGGACAGGGGGCCCCCCTTTTT.

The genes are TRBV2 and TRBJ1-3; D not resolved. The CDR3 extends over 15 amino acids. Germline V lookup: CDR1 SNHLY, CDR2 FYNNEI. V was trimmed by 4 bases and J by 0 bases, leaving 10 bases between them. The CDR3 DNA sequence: TGTGCCAGCAGTGTGCCGGAGAGCTCTGGAAACACCATATATTTT. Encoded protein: CASSVPESSGNTIYF.

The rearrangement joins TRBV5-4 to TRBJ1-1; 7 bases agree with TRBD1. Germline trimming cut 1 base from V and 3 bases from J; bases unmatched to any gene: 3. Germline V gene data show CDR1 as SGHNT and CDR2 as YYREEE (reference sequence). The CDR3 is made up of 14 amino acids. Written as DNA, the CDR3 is TGTGCCAGCAGCTTGAACCAGGGGGACACTGAAGCTTTCTTT. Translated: CASSLNQGDTEAFF.

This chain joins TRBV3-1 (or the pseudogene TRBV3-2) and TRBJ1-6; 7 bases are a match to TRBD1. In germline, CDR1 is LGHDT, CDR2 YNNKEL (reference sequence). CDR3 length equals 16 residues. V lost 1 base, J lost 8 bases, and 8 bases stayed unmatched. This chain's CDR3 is CASSQAHRGGDSPLHF. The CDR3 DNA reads TGTGCCAGCAGCCAAGCCCACAGGGGTGGGGATTCACCCCTCCACTTT.

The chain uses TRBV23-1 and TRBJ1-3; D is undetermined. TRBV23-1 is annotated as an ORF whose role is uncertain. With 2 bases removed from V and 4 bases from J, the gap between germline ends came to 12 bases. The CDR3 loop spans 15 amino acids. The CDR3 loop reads CASSQPRVSGNTIYF. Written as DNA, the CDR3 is TGCGCCAGCAGTCAACCACGGGTATCCGGAAACACCATATATTTT.

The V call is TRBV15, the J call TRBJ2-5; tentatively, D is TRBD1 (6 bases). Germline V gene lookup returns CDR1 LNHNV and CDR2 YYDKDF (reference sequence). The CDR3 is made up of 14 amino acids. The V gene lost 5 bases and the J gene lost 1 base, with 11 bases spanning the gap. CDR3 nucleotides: TGTGCCACCAGCTTAGACAGGCTCCAAGAGACCCAGTACTTC. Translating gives CATSLDRLQETQYF. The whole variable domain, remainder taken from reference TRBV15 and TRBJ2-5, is DAMVIQNPRYQVTQFGKPVTLSCSQTLNHNVMYWYQQKSSQAPKLLFHYYDKDFNNEADTPDNFQSRRPNTSFCFLDIRSPGLGDTAMYLCATSLDRLQETQYFGPGTRLLVL.

CDR3 loop: CASSLSGQAYNSPLHF. The CDR3 DNA sequence: TGTGCCAGCAGCTTATCGGGACAGGCCTATAATTCACCCCTCCACTTT. V gene TRBV7-3 combines with J gene TRBJ1-6; 8 bases are a match to TRBD1. The junction had 2 bases not matched to a gene; V was cut back by 2 bases and J by 2 bases. In germline, CDR1 is SGHTA, CDR2 FQGTGA. This CDR3 has 16 residues.

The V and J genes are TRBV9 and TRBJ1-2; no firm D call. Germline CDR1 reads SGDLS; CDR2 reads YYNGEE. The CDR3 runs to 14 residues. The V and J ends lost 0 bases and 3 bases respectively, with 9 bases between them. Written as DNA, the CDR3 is TGTGCCAGCAGCGTAGCCCCCGGGGACTATGGCTACACCTTC. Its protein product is CASSVAPGDYGYTF.